The 26 T cell receptor beta chains presented below share a single source sample, sequenced in a study of T cell responses to AZD1222 COVID-19 vaccine. The method was immunoSEQ multiplex PCR; TCRdb's version includes in-frame clones alone and lacks a portion of them. The sample holds roughly 200,000 clones; more than 90% are singletons and the top ten take around 3.6%. Sample: peripheral blood, taken 28 days after the second dose of the MenACWY control vaccine. The receptors derive from an adult who received the MenACWY meningococcal vaccine as a control.

The chain recombines TRBV5-1 with TRBJ2-2, with a tentative D call TRBD1 (5 bases). The CDR3 covers 17 residues. V lost 0 bases and J 2 bases, leaving 14 bases between the germline ends. The germline V gene encodes CDR1 SGHRS and CDR2 YFSETQ. The CDR3 DNA sequence: TGCGCCAGCAGCTTGGAGCAGCTGGGGCCCAACACCGGGGAGCTGTTTTTT. It specifies CASSLEQLGPNTGELFF.

J is TRBJ1-2 and V is TRBV11-2, with a weak D call TRBD1 (5 bases). V was shortened by 5 bases and J by 5 bases, with 18 bases between the two germline ends. The CDR3 sequence is 15 residues long. Germline V gene sequence: CDR1 SGHAT, CDR2 FQNNGV. The CDR3 nucleotides read TGTGCCAGCAGCGCCGGGGCCGGGGCCCTTTATGGCTACACCTTC. Protein: CASSAGAGALYGYTF.

The rearrangement joins TRBV19 to TRBJ2-3; D perhaps matches TRBD2 (6 bases). The V end was cut by 1 base, the J end by 3 bases, with 11 bases between. Germline CDR1 LNHDA, CDR2 SQIVND (reference sequence). The CDR3 is made up of 15 amino acids. CDR3 in DNA: TGTGCCAGTAGTATAGCTCGGGGGAAGACAGATACGCAGTATTTT. Amino acid sequence: CASSIARGKTDTQYF. Filled out from reference TRBV19 and TRBJ2-3, the complete variable domain reads DGGITQSPKYLFRKEGQNVTLSCEQNLNHDAMYWYRQDPGQGLRLIYYSQIVNDFQKGDIAEGYSVSREKKESFPLTVTSAQKNPTAFYLCASSIARGKTDTQYFGPGTRLTVL.

This clone was seen a single time. The chain carries TRBV6-1 and TRBJ2-4, with D hard to call. V lost 0 bases and J lost 0, with 9 bases in between. Germline-derived CDR1 and CDR2 are MNHNS and SASEGT. The CDR3 contains 16 residues. The CDR3 region is CASSEALTVAKNIQYF. DNA of the CDR3: TGTGCCAGCAGTGAAGCGCTCACAGTAGCCAAAAACATTCAGTACTTC.

The rearrangement joins TRBV19 to TRBJ2-1, with D possibly being TRBD2 (5 bases). This CDR3 has 14 amino acids. The germline V gene encodes CDR1 LNHDA and CDR2 SQIVND (reference sequence). Trimming left V 1 base short and J 7 bases short, with 11 bases between. The DNA for the CDR3 is TGTGCCAGTAGTATAGGGACCCGGAGGAATGAGCAGTTCTTC. Protein: CASSIGTRRNEQFF.

The chain has TRBV27 and TRBJ1-1, with D perhaps matching TRBD1 (6 bases). CDR1 is MNHEY and CDR2 is SMNVEV in the germline V gene (reference sequence). V was trimmed by 8 bases and J by 11 bases, leaving 21 bases between them. The CDR3 length is 13 residues. CDR3 protein: CASGSSARGGAFF. The CDR3 bases are TGTGCCAGCGGATCGAGCGCGCGAGGGGGGGCTTTCTTT.

The V call is TRBV27, the J call TRBJ2-2; D ambiguous. The CDR3 has 12 residues. Per germline, CDR1 MNHEY and CDR2 SMNVEV (reference sequence). The V and J ends lost 8 bases and 6 bases respectively, with 10 bases between them. CDR3 sequence: CASGWLAGELFF. The CDR3 coding sequence is TGTGCCAGCGGTTGGTTAGCCGGGGAGCTGTTTTTT.

By proportion, this clone is medium-sized. The V gene is TRBV15, the J gene TRBJ2-7; 10 nucleotides match TRBD2. The J segment lost 6 bases and the V segment lost 2 bases, leaving 10 bases of the junction unmatched. Germline CDR1 and CDR2: LNHNV and YYDKDF (reference sequence). CDR3 length: 16 amino acids. The CDR3 DNA sequence: TGTGCCACCAGCAGACCATATCTTAGCGGGAGGCGCGAGCAGTACTTC. Its translation: CATSRPYLSGRREQYF.

This sequence joins TRBV11-3 and TRBJ2-3; no clear D gene. This CDR3 comprises 18 residues. CDR1 is SGHNT and CDR2 is YENEEA in the germline V gene. Deletions cut 5 bases from V and 3 bases from J, with 24 bases between. CDR3 residues: CASSPAALGTPGTDTQYF. The CDR3 region has the DNA TGTGCCAGCAGCCCGGCGGCGCTTGGCACCCCCGGGACAGATACGCAGTATTTT.

The gene calls are TRBV15 and TRBJ2-1, with D tentatively TRBD2 (5 bases). The CDR3 covers 15 residues. The V gene lost 1 base and the J gene lost 9 bases, with 16 bases spanning the gap. Germline-derived CDR1 and CDR2 are LNHNV and YYDKDF (reference sequence). The CDR3 DNA reads TGTGCCACCAGCAGAGGAGGGAGCGCTGCATCTGAGCAGTTCTTC. Residues: CATSRGGSAASEQFF. Based on the CDR3 plus reference TRBV15 and TRBJ2-1, the full variable domain is DAMVIQNPRYQVTQFGKPVTLSCSQTLNHNVMYWYQQKSSQAPKLLFHYYDKDFNNEADTPDNFQSRRPNTSFCFLDIRSPGLGDTAMYLCATSRGGSAASEQFFGPGTRLTVL.

To note about this clone: As the CDR3 is not closed by the conserved phenylalanine or tryptophan, this likely results from a read error. The DNA is left out, because the CDR3 cannot be placed on it with certainty; the CDR3 is given as TCRdb lists it. The CDR3 reads CASSLETQGAPVL. The chain carries TRBV5-5 and TRBJ2-3; whether TRBD1, the table's D call, matches the DNA was not checked. CDR1 is SGHKS and CDR2 is YYEKEE in the germline V gene (reference sequence). Ends included, the CDR3 has 13 residues.

The V and J genes are TRBV3-1 (or the pseudogene TRBV3-2) and TRBJ1-1, with TRBD1 identical over 9 bases. The CDR3 covers 14 residues. Losses at the gene ends were 6 bases for V and 4 bases for J; bases not matched to a gene: 6. Germline CDR1 and CDR2: LGHDT and YNNKEL (reference sequence). The CDR3 here is CASSLPGQGTEAFF. CDR3 DNA: TGTGCCAGCAGTCTACCGGGACAGGGCACTGAAGCTTTCTTT.

CDR3 bases: TGTGCCAGCAGCCCCCTCGGAAAGGTGACTGAAGCTTTCTTT. This translates into CASSPLGKVTEAFF. The V gene is TRBV11-2, the J gene TRBJ1-1; D not certain. Trimming removed 5 bases at V and 5 bases at J, with 15 bases between. Per germline, CDR1 SGHAT and CDR2 FQNNGV. The CDR3 contains 14 residues.

The J gene is TRBJ2-7, the V gene TRBV6-2 or TRBV6-3; D not certain. The germline V and J ends were trimmed by 3 bases and 6 bases, with 18 bases remaining between them. CDR3 length: 15 residues. CDR1 and CDR2 (germline): MNHEY, SVGEGT. The DNA of the CDR3 is TGTGCCAGCAGTTATTCCCTTAGATTCACGGGCGAGCAGTACTTC. Its protein product is CASSYSLRFTGEQYF.

The J gene is TRBJ2-5, the V gene TRBV6-5, with TRBD2 matching over 7 bases. Per the germline V gene, CDR1 is MNHEY and CDR2 is SVGAGI. The CDR3 totals 14 residues. The junction had 6 bases not matched to a gene; V was cut back by 6 bases and J by 2 bases. The CDR3 protein is CASRPSGTQETQYF. The CDR3, as DNA: TGTGCCAGCAGACCGAGCGGGACTCAAGAGACCCAGTACTTC.

This clone was recorded only once. This chain links TRBV5-1 with TRBJ2-7; 7 nucleotides match TRBD2. CDR1 and CDR2 from the germline V gene are SGHRS and YFSETQ. The CDR3 contains 15 residues. Germline trimming cut 1 base from V and 3 bases from J; bases unmatched to any gene: 7. CDR3 region: CASSLKASGNYEQYF. The CDR3 DNA reads as TGCGCCAGCAGCTTGAAGGCTAGCGGCAACTACGAGCAGTACTTC.

The chain is built from TRBV24-1 and TRBJ2-1; D gene unclear. CDR3 length equals 16 residues. Per the germline V gene, CDR1 is KGHDR and CDR2 is SFDVKD. V was trimmed by 4 bases and J by 1 base, leaving 13 bases between them. The CDR3 loop reads CATSEPDPTSYNEQFF. The CDR3 nucleotides read TGTGCCACCAGTGAACCCGACCCGACGTCCTACAATGAGCAGTTCTTC.

V usage is TRBV3-1 (or the pseudogene TRBV3-2) and J usage is TRBJ1-2; D possibly corresponds to TRBD1 (5 bases). This CDR3 contains 12 residues. The V end lost 3 bases, the J end lost 8 bases, and 10 bases lay between the germline ends. Germline CDR1 LGHDT, CDR2 YNNKEL (reference sequence). The CDR3 sequence: CASSQGRLGYTF. CDR3 coding DNA: TGTGCCAGCAGCCAGGGGCGCTTGGGCTACACCTTC.

The chain has TRBV2 and TRBJ2-7; 10 bases line up with TRBD2. V was pared by 4 bases and J by 3 bases, with 9 bases of the junction left unmatched. Germline V gene data show CDR1 as SNHLY and CDR2 as FYNNEI. The CDR3 has 16 amino acids. CDR3 loop: CASSVGLAGAGYEQYF. The DNA for the CDR3 is TGTGCCAGCAGTGTCGGGCTAGCGGGAGCGGGCTACGAGCAGTACTTC.

This rearrangement joins TRBV6-5 to TRBJ1-1, with a tentative D call TRBD1 (5 bases). CDR1 MNHEY and CDR2 SVGAGI come from the germline V gene. V was pared by 0 bases and J by 4 bases, with 12 bases between. This CDR3 is 15 amino acids long. In nucleotides, the CDR3 is TGTGCCAGCAGTTACTCCACAGGAGCCTTCACTGAAGCTTTCTTT. Residues: CASSYSTGAFTEAFF.

The V and J genes are TRBV29-1 and TRBJ2-7; no clear D. V was pared by 5 bases and J by 5 bases, with 10 bases between. Germline CDR1 SQVTM, CDR2 ANQGSEA. This CDR3 is 11 amino acids long. The CDR3 nucleotides are TGCAGCGTTCAGGCCCCCCACGAGCAGTACTTC. As protein: CSVQAPHEQYF.

The chain uses TRBV19 and TRBJ1-1, with D tentatively TRBD1 (5 bases). V was shortened by 1 base and J by 4 bases, with 13 bases between the two germline ends. Germline values: CDR1 LNHDA, CDR2 SQIVND (reference sequence). The CDR3 runs to 15 residues. CDR3 residues: CASSIAGARITEAFF. The CDR3, as DNA: TGTGCCAGTAGTATAGCTGGGGCGCGGATCACTGAAGCTTTCTTT.

The chain carries TRBV4-1 and TRBJ2-2; 13 bases line up with TRBD2. In germline, CDR1 is MGHRA, CDR2 YSYEKL. The V segment lost 0 bases and the J segment 5 bases; nucleotides outside the gene matches: 6. This CDR3 is built from 18 residues. The CDR3 bases are TGCGCCAGCAGCCAAGACCCCGGACTAGCGGGAGTTACCGGGGAGCTGTTTTTT. Translation: CASSQDPGLAGVTGELFF.

The genes are TRBV4-2 and TRBJ2-4; tentative D call: TRBD2 (5 bases). Trimming left V 1 base short and J 7 bases short, with 14 bases between. Germline-derived CDR1 and CDR2 are LGHNA and YNFKEQ. This CDR3 spans 15 amino acids. This CDR3 is CASSQAGSRTNIQYF. For the CDR3, the DNA is TGTGCCAGCAGCCAAGCGGGATCTAGAACGAACATTCAGTACTTC.

The rearrangement uses TRBV7-8 and TRBJ1-1; D uncertain. Between the trimmed V and J ends, which lost 0 bases and 2 bases, there was a span of 10 bases. CDR3 length equals 15 residues. From germline, CDR1 is SGHVS and CDR2 FQNEAQ. The CDR3 loop reads CASSLAGWGNTEAFF. The CDR3 nucleotides are TGTGCCAGCAGCTTAGCGGGGTGGGGAAACACTGAAGCTTTCTTT.

This chain connects TRBV11-3 to TRBJ2-7; D gene unclear. The germline V gene encodes CDR1 SGHNT and CDR2 YENEEA. The CDR3 length is 13 residues. With 3 bases removed from V and 4 bases from J, the gap between germline ends came to 10 bases. CDR3 amino acids: CASSLESGYEQYF. The CDR3 bases are TGTGCCAGCAGCTTGGAATCCGGGTACGAGCAGTACTTC.